This T cell receptor beta chain was obtained from a study of tumor-infiltrating lymphocytes in primary liver carcinoma. Study information: The study reported T1-T3 N0M0 tumors spanning 4.2 to 10 cm.

The germline V gene encodes CDR1 MNHEY and CDR2 SVGEGT. The CDR3 loop spans 13 amino acids. V shed 7 bases and J shed 6 bases, with 14 bases lying between them. cDNA specific to TCR beta was made from approximately 0.55 ug of total RNA, with a constant-region primer employed for priming. ARM-PCR was slightly modified, and three nested multiplex PCR rounds with it gave rise to the TCR beta libraries. Rounds one and two of PCR, each of roughly 10 cycles, were primed with TRBV1-TRBV30 forward primers and a C-beta reverse primer. TCRdb redid the calling of the multiplex PCR reads with MiXCR, one entry per CDR3 protein. Of about 330,000 distinct CDR3 sequences listed, almost 65% are singletons. For blood RNA, unsorted whole blood served as the source, and germline DNA was extracted too. Prior to the surgical procedure, around 4 milliliters of peripheral blood were collected.

The V and J genes are TRBV6-2 or TRBV6-3 and TRBJ2-3; no firm D call. This sequence originates from a man aged 35-49 years with primary liver carcinoma and hepatitis B virus infection. Sequenced: peripheral blood. Written as DNA, the CDR3 is TGTGCCAGCAATGACTCATCCCCGGATACGCAGTATTTT. Encoded protein: CASNDSSPDTQYF.